A single sample gave rise to the 13 T cell receptor beta chains below, sequenced in a study of cytotoxic CD8 clonotypes in ibrutinib-treated CLL. The assay was immunoSEQ multiplex PCR, and TCRdb's table has in-frame clones only and misses some. The repertoire holds under 300,000 clones, with less than 75% as singletons. The sequences come from PBMCs, collected after 24 months of ibrutinib treatment. Receptors were obtained from a human donor with chronic lymphocytic leukemia.

Here the CDR3 reads CASSYAAPGEQFF. Here the CDR3 DNA reads TGTGCCAGCAGTTACGCGGCCCCCGGCGAGCAGTTCTTC. The V call is TRBV6-5, the J call TRBJ2-1; D is ambiguous. This CDR3 has 13 residues. V gave up 2 bases and J gave up 10 bases, with 12 bases separating them. Germline V gives CDR1 MNHEY, CDR2 SVGAGI.

The chain carries TRBV9 and TRBJ2-1; D is possibly TRBD2 (5 bases). V was shortened by 0 bases and J by 3 bases, with 10 bases between the two germline ends. Germline lookup yields CDR1 SGDLS and CDR2 YYNGEE. The CDR3 contains 15 residues. The CDR3 DNA reads TGTGCCAGCAGCGTAGGGACTGTCAACTACAATGAGCAGTTCTTC. Its protein is CASSVGTVNYNEQFF.

In its sample, this clone was seen a few times. J is TRBJ2-5 and V is TRBV7-3, with 10 bases matching TRBD2. The V gene's germline CDR1 is SGHTA and CDR2 FQGTGA. CDR3 length: 16 residues. Losses at the gene ends were 3 bases for V and 5 bases for J; bases not matched to a gene: 9. Written as DNA, the CDR3 is TGTGCCAGCAGCTTGACAGCGGGAGGGCCGTCGGAGACCCAGTACTTC. Translating gives CASSLTAGGPSETQYF. Full variable domain (missing parts from reference TRBV7-3 and TRBJ2-5): GAGVSQTPSNKVTEKGKYVELRCDPISGHTALYWYRQSLGQGPEFLIYFQGTGAADDSGLPNDRFFAVRPEGSVSTLKIQRTERGDSAVYLCASSLTAGGPSETQYFGPGTRLLVL.

The chain recombines TRBV6-5 with TRBJ1-4; D uncertain. The CDR3 is 15 amino acids. CDR1 and CDR2 from the germline V gene are MNHEY and SVGAGI. Trimming removed 6 bases at V and 0 bases at J, with 11 bases between. CDR3 in DNA: TGTGCCAGCAGCCGCCAGCCCCCAACTAATGAAAAACTGTTTTTT. It specifies CASSRQPPTNEKLFF.

For the CDR3, the DNA is TGTGCCAGCAGTTTAACTTTCCTCCGCGAGCAGTACTTC. It translates to CASSLTFLREQYF. This chain uses TRBV27 with TRBJ2-7; D remains unclear. The germline gives CDR1 MNHEY, CDR2 SMNVEV (reference sequence). The CDR3 runs to 13 residues. The V end was cut by 2 bases, the J end by 6 bases, with 11 bases between.

This chain joins TRBV7-8 and TRBJ1-2; D is ambiguous. The CDR3 sequence is 13 residues long. Germline values: CDR1 SGHVS, CDR2 FQNEAQ. Trimming removed 5 bases from V and 6 bases from J, with 13 bases in between. Written as DNA, the CDR3 is TGTGCCAGCAGCCCGGGGATACAGAATGGCTACACCTTC. Amino acid sequence: CASSPGIQNGYTF. The entire variable domain, with the rest obtained from reference TRBV7-8 and TRBJ1-2, is as follows: GAGVSQSPRYKVAKRGQDVALRCDPISGHVSLFWYQQALGQGPEFLTYFQNEAQLDKSGLPSDRFFAERPEGSVSTLKIQRTQQEDSAVYLCASSPGIQNGYTFGSGTRLTVV.

The chain employs TRBV27 and TRBJ2-5; D is uncertain. The germline gives CDR1 MNHEY, CDR2 SMNVEV (reference sequence). Trimming took off 6 bases at V and 4 bases at J, with 6 bases between the two ends. This CDR3 is built from 11 residues. This CDR3 is CASRSGETQYF. CDR3 nucleotides: TGTGCCAGCAGATCAGGAGAGACCCAGTACTTC.

V is TRBV7-9 and J is TRBJ2-7; D uncertain. This CDR3 is built from 15 residues. Germline CDR1 SEHNR, CDR2 FQNEAQ (reference sequence). Trimming took 5 bases from V and 4 from J, leaving 18 bases between them. Here the CDR3 DNA reads TGTGCCAGCAGCCCCGTTCTTAGGGCAGATTACGAGCAGTACTTC. It yields the protein CASSPVLRADYEQYF.

V and J are TRBV9 and TRBJ1-1; D possibly corresponds to TRBD1 (6 bases). This CDR3 contains 14 residues. Germline V lookup: CDR1 SGDLS, CDR2 YYNGEE. V was trimmed by 4 bases and J by 1 base, leaving 11 bases between them. The DNA of the CDR3 is TGTGCCAGCAGCATAGAACAGGGGAACACTGAAGCTTTCTTT. Its translation is CASSIEQGNTEAFF.

The chain uses TRBV6-5 and TRBJ2-7, with D perhaps matching TRBD1 (6 bases). CDR1 is MNHEY and CDR2 is SVGAGI in the germline V gene. The length of the CDR3 is 16 residues. V was pared by 0 bases and J by 6 bases, with 18 bases between. The CDR3 region has the DNA TGTGCCAGCAGTTACTCGGTAATGGGGGCGAATCCCGAGCAGTACTTC. Translated, it gives CASSYSVMGANPEQYF.

This clone came up a few times. The chain is built from TRBV29-1 and TRBJ2-2; D remains ambiguous. Germline V gives CDR1 SQVTM, CDR2 ANQGSEA. The CDR3 loop spans 16 amino acids. V shed 1 base and J shed 0 bases, with 12 bases lying between them. The CDR3: CSVEVFVQPNTGELFF. CDR3 nucleotide sequence: TGCAGCGTTGAAGTTTTTGTGCAGCCGAACACCGGGGAGCTGTTTTTT.

The gene calls are TRBV7-2 and TRBJ2-5, with 11 bases that match TRBD2. The last part of the DNA fits TRBJ2-7 better; the J call may be wrong. The germline V gene has CDR1 SGHTA and CDR2 FQGNSA. There are 16 residues in the CDR3. The DNA for the CDR3 is TGTGCCAGCAGAGAACTAGCGGGAGCGCGATTCGACGAGCAGTACTTC. Amino acid sequence: CASRELAGARFDEQYF.

This clone was detected only once. V is TRBV7-3 and J is TRBJ2-1; maybe TRBD2 (5 bases). Germline V gene sequence: CDR1 SGHTA, CDR2 FQGTGA. V dropped 5 bases and J dropped 10 bases, with 9 bases sitting between them. CDR3 length: 11 residues. CDR3: CASSQTGEQFF. The CDR3 DNA reads as TGTGCCAGCAGCCAAACGGGAGAGCAGTTCTTC.